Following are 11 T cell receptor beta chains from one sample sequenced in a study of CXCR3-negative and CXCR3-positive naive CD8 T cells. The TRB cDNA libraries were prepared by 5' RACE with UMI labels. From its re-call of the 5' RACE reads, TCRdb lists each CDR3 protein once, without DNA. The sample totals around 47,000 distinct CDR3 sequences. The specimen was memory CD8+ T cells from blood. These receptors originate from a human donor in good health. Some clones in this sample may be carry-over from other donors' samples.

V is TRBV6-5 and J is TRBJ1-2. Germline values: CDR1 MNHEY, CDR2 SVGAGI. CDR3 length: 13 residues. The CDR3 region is CASSYGGDYGYTF.

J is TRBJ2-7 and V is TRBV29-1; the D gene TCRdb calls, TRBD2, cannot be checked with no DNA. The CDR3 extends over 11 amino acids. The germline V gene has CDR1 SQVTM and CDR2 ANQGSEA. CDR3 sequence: CSVERAGEQYF.

The CDR3 protein is CASSPTDSPYYEQYF. This sequence joins TRBV7-9 and TRBJ2-7; the D call of TRBD1 rests on TCRdb alone, since no DNA is present to check it. Germline-derived CDR1 and CDR2 are SEHNR and FQNEAQ (reference sequence). The CDR3 covers 15 residues.

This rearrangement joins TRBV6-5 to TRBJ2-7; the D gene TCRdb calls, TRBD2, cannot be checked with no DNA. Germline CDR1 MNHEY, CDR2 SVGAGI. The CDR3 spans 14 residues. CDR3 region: CASSYTGSIYEQYF.

The CDR3 loop reads CASSLAAGASGVLYNEQFF. The rearrangement links TRBV5-1 to TRBJ2-1; the TRBD2 assignment by TCRdb is unverifiable without DNA. Germline values: CDR1 SGHRS, CDR2 YFSETQ. The CDR3 length is 19 residues.

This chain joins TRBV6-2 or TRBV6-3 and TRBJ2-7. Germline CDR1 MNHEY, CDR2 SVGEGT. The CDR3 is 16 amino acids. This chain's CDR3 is CASSYSTEEASYEQYF.

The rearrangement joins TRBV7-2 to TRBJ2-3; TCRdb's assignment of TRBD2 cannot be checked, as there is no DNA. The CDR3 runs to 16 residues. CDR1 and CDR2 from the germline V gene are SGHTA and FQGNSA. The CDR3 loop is CASSLDLRGGGDTQYF.

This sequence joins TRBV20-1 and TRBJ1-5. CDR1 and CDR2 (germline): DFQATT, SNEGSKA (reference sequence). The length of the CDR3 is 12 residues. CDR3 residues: CSATRGSQPQHF.

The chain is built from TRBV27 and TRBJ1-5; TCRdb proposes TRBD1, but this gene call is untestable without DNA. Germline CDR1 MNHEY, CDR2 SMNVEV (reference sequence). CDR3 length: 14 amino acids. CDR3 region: CASSYTGPAQPQHF.

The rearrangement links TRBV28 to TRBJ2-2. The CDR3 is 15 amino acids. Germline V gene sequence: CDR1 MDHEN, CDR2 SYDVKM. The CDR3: CASSFVQLNTGELFF.

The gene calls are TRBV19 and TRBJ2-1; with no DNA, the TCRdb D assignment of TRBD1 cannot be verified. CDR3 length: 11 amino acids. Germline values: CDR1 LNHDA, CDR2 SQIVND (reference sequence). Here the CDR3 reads CASTGDNEQFF.